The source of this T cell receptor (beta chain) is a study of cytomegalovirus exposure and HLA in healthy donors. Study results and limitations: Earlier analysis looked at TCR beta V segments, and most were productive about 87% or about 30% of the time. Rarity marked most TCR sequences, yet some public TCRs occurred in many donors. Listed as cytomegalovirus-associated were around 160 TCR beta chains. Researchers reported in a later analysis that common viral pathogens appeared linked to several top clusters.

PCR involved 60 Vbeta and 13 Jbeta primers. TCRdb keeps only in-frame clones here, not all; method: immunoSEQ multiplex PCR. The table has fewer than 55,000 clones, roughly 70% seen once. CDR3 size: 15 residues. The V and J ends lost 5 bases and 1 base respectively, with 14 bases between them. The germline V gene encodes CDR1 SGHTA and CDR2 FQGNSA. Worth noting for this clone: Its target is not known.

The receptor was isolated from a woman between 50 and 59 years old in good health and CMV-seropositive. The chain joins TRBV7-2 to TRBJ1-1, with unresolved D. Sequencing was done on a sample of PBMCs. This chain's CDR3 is CASSIYRVPNTEAFF. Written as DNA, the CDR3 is TGTGCCAGCAGCATTTACCGGGTTCCGAACACTGAAGCTTTCTTT.